This T cell receptor beta chain originates from a study of blood T cell repertoires in COVID-19. About the study: From T cells, B-cell-depleted T cells, or PBMCs came the material, which was cDNA or gDNA.

The CDR3 runs 12 residues. CDR1 MNHEY and CDR2 SVGAGI come from the germline V gene. Trimming removed 5 bases at V and 2 bases at J, with 5 bases between. The method was immunoSEQ multiplex PCR; TCRdb's version includes in-frame clones alone and lacks a portion of them. The sample has hundreds of thousands of clones; 70% to 90% are singletons. The chain joins TRBV6-5 to TRBJ2-3; no clear D gene. This clonotype was sampled from an older woman with acute or convalescent COVID-19. Sequencing was done on a sample of peripheral blood. CDR3 protein: CASSQNTDTQYF. The CDR3 nucleotides are TGTGCCAGCAGTCAAAACACAGATACGCAGTATTTT.